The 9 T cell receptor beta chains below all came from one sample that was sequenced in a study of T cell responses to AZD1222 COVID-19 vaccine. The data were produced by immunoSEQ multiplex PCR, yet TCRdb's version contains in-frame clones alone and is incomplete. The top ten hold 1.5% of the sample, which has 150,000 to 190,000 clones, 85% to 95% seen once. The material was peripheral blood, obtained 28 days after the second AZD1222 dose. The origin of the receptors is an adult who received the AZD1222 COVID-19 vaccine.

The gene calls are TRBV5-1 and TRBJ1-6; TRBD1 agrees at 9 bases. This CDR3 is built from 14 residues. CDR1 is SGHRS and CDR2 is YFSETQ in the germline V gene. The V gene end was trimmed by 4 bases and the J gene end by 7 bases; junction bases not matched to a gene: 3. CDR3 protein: CASSLGQGNSPLHF. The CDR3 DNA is TGCGCCAGCAGCCTTGGACAGGGGAATTCACCCCTCCACTTT.

In DNA, the CDR3 is TGTGCCAGCAGCATTGATCCCAACACAGATACGCAGTATTTT. This encodes CASSIDPNTDTQYF. This chain links TRBV5-4 with TRBJ2-3; D gene ambiguous. CDR3 size: 14 residues. Trimming left V 4 bases short and J 2 bases short, with 11 bases between. Germline V lookup: CDR1 SGHNT, CDR2 YYREEE (reference sequence).

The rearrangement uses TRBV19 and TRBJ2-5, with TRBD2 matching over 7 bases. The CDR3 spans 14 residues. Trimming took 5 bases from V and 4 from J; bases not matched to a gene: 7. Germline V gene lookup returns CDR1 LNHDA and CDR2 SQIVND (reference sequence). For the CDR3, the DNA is TGTGCCAGTAGTCCTCGTGCGGGAGCAGAGACCCAGTACTTC. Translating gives CASSPRAGAETQYF.

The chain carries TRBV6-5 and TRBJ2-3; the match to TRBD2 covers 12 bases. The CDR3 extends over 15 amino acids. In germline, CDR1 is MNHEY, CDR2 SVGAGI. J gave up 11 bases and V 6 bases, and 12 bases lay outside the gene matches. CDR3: CASSPLAGGPWGQYF. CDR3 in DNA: TGTGCCAGCAGCCCCCTAGCGGGAGGGCCCTGGGGGCAGTATTTT.

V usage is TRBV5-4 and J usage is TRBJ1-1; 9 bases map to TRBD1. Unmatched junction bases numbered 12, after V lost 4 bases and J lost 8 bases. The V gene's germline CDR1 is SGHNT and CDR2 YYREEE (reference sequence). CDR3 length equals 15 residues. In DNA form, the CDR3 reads TGTGCCAGCAGCCTACCGGGACAGGGAAGGAGGGAAGCTTTCTTT. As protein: CASSLPGQGRREAFF.

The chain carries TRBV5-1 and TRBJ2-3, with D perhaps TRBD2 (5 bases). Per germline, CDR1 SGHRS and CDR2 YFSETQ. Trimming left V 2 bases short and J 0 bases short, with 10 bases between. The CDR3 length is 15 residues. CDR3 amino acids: CASSFVGISTDTQYF. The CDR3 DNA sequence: TGCGCCAGCAGCTTCGTCGGGATAAGCACAGATACGCAGTATTTT. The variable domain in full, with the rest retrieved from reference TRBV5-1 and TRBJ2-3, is KAGVTQTPRYLIKTRGQQVTLSCSPISGHRSVSWYQQTPGQGLQFLFEYFSETQRNKGNFPGRFSGRQFSNSRSEMNVSTLELGDSALYLCASSFVGISTDTQYFGPGTRLTVL.

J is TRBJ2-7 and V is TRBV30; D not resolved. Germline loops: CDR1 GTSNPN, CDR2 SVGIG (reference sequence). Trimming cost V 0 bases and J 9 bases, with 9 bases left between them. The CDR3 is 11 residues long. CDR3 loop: CAWSVLQAQYF. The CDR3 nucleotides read TGTGCCTGGAGTGTGCTGCAGGCGCAGTACTTC.

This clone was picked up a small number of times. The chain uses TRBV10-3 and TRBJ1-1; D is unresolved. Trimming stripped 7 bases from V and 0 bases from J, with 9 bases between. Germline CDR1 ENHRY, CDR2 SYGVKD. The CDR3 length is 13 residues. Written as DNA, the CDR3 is TGTGCCATCACCCGGATGGTGAACACTGAAGCTTTCTTT. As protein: CAITRMVNTEAFF.

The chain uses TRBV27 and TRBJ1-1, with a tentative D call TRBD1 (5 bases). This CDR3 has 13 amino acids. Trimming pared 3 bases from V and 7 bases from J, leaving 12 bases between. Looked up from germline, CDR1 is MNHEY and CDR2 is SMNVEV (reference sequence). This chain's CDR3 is CASSLPGRGEAFF. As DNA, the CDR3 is TGTGCCAGCAGTTTGCCAGGGAGGGGTGAAGCTTTCTTT.